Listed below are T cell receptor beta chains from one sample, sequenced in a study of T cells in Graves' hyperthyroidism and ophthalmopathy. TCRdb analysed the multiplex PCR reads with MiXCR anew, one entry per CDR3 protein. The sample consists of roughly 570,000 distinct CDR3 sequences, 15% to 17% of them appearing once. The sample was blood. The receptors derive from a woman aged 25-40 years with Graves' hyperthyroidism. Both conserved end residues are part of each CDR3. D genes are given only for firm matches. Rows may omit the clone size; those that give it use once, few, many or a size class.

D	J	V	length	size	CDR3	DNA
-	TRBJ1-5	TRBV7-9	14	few	CASSPPGGHQPQHF	TGTGCCAGCAGCCCCCCGGGGGGCCATCAGCCCCAGCATTTT
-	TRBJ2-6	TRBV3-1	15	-	CASSQVSDNPNVLTF	TGTGCCAGCAGCCAAGTTTCGGACAATCCCAACGTCCTGACTTTC
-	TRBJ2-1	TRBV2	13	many	CASSQTGTNEQFF	TGTGCCAGCAGCCAGACAGGGACTAATGAGCAGTTCTTC
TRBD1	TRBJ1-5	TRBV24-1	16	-	CATSVQGQGQNQPQHF	TGTGCCACCAGTGTCCAGGGACAGGGGCAAAATCAGCCCCAGCATTTT
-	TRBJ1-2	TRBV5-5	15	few	CASSLAMGDNYGYTF	TGTGCCAGCAGCTTGGCAATGGGGGATAACTATGGCTACACCTTC
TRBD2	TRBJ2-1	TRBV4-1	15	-	CASSQELAGVNEQFF	TGCGCCAGCAGCCAAGAACTAGCGGGGGTAAATGAGCAGTTCTTC
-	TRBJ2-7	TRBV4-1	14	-	CASSQVSDPYEQYF	TGCGCCAGCAGCCAAGTCTCCGACCCCTACGAGCAGTACTTC
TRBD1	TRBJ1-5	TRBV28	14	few	CASSYSGGLQPQHF	TGTGCCAGCAGTTACTCAGGGGGCCTTCAGCCCCAGCATTTT
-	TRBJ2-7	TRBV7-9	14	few	CASSGVKGTYEQYF	TGTGCCAGCAGCGGGGTCAAGGGTACTTACGAGCAGTACTTC
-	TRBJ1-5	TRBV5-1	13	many	CASSLNRGKPQHF	TGCGCCAGCAGCTTGAATCGCGGAAAGCCCCAGCATTTT
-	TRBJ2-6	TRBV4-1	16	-	CASSQEPAGGANVLTF	TGCGCCAGCAGCCAGGAGCCCGCAGGTGGGGCCAACGTCCTGACATTC
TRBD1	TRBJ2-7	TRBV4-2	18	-	CASSQDLTGTESSYEQYF	TGTGCCAGCAGCCAAGATTTAACCGGGACAGAGAGCTCCTACGAGCAGTACTTC
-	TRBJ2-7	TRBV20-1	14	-	CSARMGQRYGEQYF	TGCAGTGCTAGAATGGGGCAGAGGTACGGCGAGCAGTACTTC
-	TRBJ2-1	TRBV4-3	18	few	CASSQDSLRTSIGNEQFF	TGCGCCAGCAGCCAAGATTCCCTCCGGACCTCAATCGGGAATGAGCAGTTCTTC
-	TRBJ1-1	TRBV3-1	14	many	CASSQTHGNTEAFF	TGTGCCAGCAGCCAAACACACGGGAACACTGAAGCTTTCTTT
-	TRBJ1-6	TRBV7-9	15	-	CASSLGGVGNSPLHF	TGTGCCAGCAGCTTAGGAGGGGTAGGCAATTCACCCCTCCACTTT
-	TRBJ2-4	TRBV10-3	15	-	CAISESGPGTDIQYF	TGTGCCATCAGTGAATCGGGGCCCGGGACCGACATTCAGTACTTC
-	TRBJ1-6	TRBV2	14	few	CASETARGNSPLHF	TGTGCCAGCGAAACAGCGAGGGGTAATTCACCCCTCCACTTT
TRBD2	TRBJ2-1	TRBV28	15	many	CASSTTSGRIYEQFF	TGTGCCAGCAGCACCACTAGCGGGAGGATCTATGAGCAGTTCTTC
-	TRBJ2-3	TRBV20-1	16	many	CSARAYQRSAADTQYF	TGCAGTGCTAGAGCCTACCAGAGGTCGGCCGCAGATACGCAGTATTTT
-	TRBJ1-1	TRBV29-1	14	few	CSVGGALRDTEAFF	TGCAGCGTTGGCGGGGCACTTAGGGACACTGAAGCTTTCTTT
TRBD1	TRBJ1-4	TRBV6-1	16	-	CASSHRNDRGTEKLFF	TGTGCCAGCAGTCACAGGAATGACAGGGGCACTGAAAAACTGTTTTTT
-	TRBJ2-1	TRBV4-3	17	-	CASSLGVGGPSYNEQFF	TGCGCCAGCAGCCTCGGAGTCGGCGGGCCTTCCTACAATGAGCAGTTCTTC
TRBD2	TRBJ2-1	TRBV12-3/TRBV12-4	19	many	CASRPYTSGRANSYNEQFF	TGTGCCAGCAGGCCCTACACTAGCGGGAGGGCCAACTCCTACAATGAGCAGTTCTTC
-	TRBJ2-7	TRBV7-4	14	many	CASTSGRLVYEQYF	TGTGCCAGCACCTCGGGTCGTTTAGTCTACGAGCAGTACTTC
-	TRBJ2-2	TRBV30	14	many	CAWSRGWDTGELFF	TGTGCCTGGAGTCGCGGATGGGACACCGGGGAGCTGTTTTTT
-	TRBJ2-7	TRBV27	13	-	CASSPGRGHEQYF	TGTGCCAGCAGCCCGGGACGGGGCCACGAGCAGTACTTC
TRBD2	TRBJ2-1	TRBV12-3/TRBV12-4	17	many	CASSPGLAGGLSNEQFF	TGTGCCAGCAGTCCGGGACTAGCGGGAGGGCTCTCCAATGAGCAGTTCTTC
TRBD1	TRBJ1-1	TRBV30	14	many	CAWSSQGAGTEAFF	TGTGCCTGGAGTTCACAGGGGGCTGGGACTGAAGCTTTCTTT
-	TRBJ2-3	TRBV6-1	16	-	CASSNGHGTSTDTQYF	TGTGCCAGCAGCAACGGGCACGGGACCAGCACAGATACGCAGTATTTT
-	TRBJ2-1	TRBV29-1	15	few	CSVDRRVVPYNEQFF	TGCAGCGTTGATAGACGGGTAGTACCCTACAATGAGCAGTTCTTC
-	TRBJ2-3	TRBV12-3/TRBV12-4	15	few	CASSLGGLGTDTRYF	TGTGCCAGCAGTTTGGGGGGACTTGGCACAGATACGCGGTATTTT
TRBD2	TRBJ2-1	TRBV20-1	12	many	CSASGRVDEQFF	TGCAGTGCTAGCGGGAGGGTCGATGAGCAGTTCTTC
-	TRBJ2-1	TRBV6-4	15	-	CASSDGGSENNEQFF	TGTGCCAGCAGTGACGGTGGTAGCGAGAACAATGAGCAGTTCTTC
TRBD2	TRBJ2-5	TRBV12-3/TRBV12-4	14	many	CASSLGTTEETQYF	TGTGCCAGCAGTCTCGGGACTACAGAAGAGACCCAGTACTTC
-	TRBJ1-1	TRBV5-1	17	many	CASSLAAIERGTLEAFF	TGCGCCAGCAGCTTGGCCGCTATAGAAAGGGGGACCCTTGAAGCTTTCTTT
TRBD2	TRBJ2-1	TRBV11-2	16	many	CASSQVRLASYNEQFF	TGTGCCAGCAGCCAGGTCCGACTAGCGTCCTACAATGAGCAGTTCTTC
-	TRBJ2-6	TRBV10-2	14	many	CASSADSGANVLTF	TGCGCCAGCAGCGCCGACTCTGGGGCCAACGTCCTGACTTTC
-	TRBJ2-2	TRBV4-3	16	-	CASSQMFRVYTGELFF	TGCGCCAGCAGCCAGATGTTTAGGGTTTACACCGGGGAGCTGTTTTTT
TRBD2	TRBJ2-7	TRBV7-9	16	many	CASSFPDREASYEQYF	TGTGCCAGCAGCTTCCCTGATCGGGAGGCCTCCTACGAGCAGTACTTC
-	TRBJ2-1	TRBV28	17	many	CASSSSSEIGSYNEQFF	TGTGCCAGCAGTTCTTCTAGCGAGATTGGCTCCTACAATGAGCAGTTCTTC
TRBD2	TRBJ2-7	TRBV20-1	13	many	CSAMTSWGYEQYF	TGCAGTGCTATGACTAGCTGGGGATACGAGCAGTACTTC
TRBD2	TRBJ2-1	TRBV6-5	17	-	CASSSTLLAGVYNEQFF	TGTGCCAGCAGTTCTACCTTGCTAGCGGGAGTTTACAATGAGCAGTTCTTC
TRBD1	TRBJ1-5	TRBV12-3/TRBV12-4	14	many	CASRTGTGPQPQHF	TGTGCCAGCAGAACCGGGACAGGGCCTCAGCCCCAGCATTTT
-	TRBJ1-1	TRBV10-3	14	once	CAIFPGRWPPIAFF	TGTGCCATCTTCCCGGGACGGTGGCCACCAATAGCTTTCTTT
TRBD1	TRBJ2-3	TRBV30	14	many	CAWNQGQYTDTQYF	TGTGCCTGGAACCAGGGACAGTACACAGATACGCAGTATTTT
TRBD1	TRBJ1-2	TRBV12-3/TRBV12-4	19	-	CASSPPSEQDRGSIYGYTF	TGTGCCAGCAGTCCTCCCTCGGAGCAGGACAGGGGCTCTATCTATGGCTACACCTTC
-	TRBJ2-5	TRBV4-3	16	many	CASSQERGANQETQYF	TGCGCCAGCAGCCAAGAACGCGGGGCAAACCAAGAGACCCAGTACTTC
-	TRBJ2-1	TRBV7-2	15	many	CASSLLVETWNEQFF	TGTGCCAGCAGCTTACTGGTGGAAACTTGGAATGAGCAGTTCTTC
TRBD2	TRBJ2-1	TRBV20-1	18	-	CSASWSNRAGGLFNEQFF	TGCAGTGCTAGTTGGTCCAATCGAGCGGGAGGGTTGTTTAATGAGCAGTTCTTC
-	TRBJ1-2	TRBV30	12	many	CAWSPRPQGYTF	TGTGCCTGGAGTCCCCGGCCGCAGGGCTACACCTTC
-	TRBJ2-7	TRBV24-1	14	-	CATSDFGLGRGQYF	TGTGCCACCAGTGATTTTGGGCTTGGACGTGGGCAGTACTTC
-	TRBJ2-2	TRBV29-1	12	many	CSVVVSGGELFF	TGCAGCGTTGTTGTTTCGGGCGGGGAGCTGTTTTTT
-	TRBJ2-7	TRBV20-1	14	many	CSASRQTFTYEQYF	TGCAGTGCTAGTCGCCAAACATTCACCTACGAGCAGTACTTC
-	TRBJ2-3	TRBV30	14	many	CAWRGIVSSDTQYF	TGTGCCTGGAGGGGGATTGTGAGTTCAGATACGCAGTATTTT
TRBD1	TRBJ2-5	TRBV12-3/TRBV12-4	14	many	CASSLAQTGETQYF	TGTGCCAGCAGTTTAGCGCAGACAGGGGAGACCCAGTACTTC
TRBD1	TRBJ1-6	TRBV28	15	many	CASSSRDRDNSPLHF	TGTGCCAGCAGTAGCCGGGACAGGGATAATTCACCCCTCCACTTT
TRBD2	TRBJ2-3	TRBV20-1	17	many	CSALGTSGSLGTDTQYF	TGCAGTGCTCTCGGGACTAGCGGGAGTCTAGGTACAGATACGCAGTATTTT
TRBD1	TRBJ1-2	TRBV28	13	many	CASSATGNYGYTF	TGTGCCAGCAGTGCGACAGGGAACTATGGCTACACCTTC
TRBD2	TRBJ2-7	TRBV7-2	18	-	CASSLRLAGGPESYEQYF	TGTGCCAGCAGCTTGCGACTAGCGGGAGGGCCAGAGAGCTACGAGCAGTACTTC